The present entry profiles one T cell receptor (beta chain) with its context. The V gene's germline CDR1 is MNHNS and CDR2 SASEGT. V shed 7 bases and J shed 0 bases, with 6 bases lying between them. The CDR3 has 13 amino acids. This sample was included in a study of regulatory T cells in long-lasting Graves disease. Time point reported: newly diagnosed GD, antithyroid drugs for less than 3 months. Researchers made the TCR library from RNA that was extracted from PBMCs. With iRepertoire HTBI primers and Arm-PCR of CDR3 regions, TCR beta libraries were built. TCRdb re-called the multiplex PCR reads through MiXCR, storing one row per CDR3 protein. Of 550,000 to 600,000 distinct CDR3 sequences detected, around 16% appear once; the ten largest clones hold around 13%. These data were likewise used in another study, on T cells in Graves' hyperthyroidism and ophthalmopathy. This second report adds: Researchers barred patients who had uncontrolled infection, other autoimmune disease, pregnancy or lactation. The TCR CDR3 first-round RT-PCR relied on the HTBI primer set.

This receptor was identified in a young man with Graves disease. The genes are TRBV6-1 and TRBJ1-4; D gene uncertain. The sample consisted of peripheral blood mononuclear cells (PBMCs), taken at new diagnosis, from a patient treated with antithyroid drugs. The CDR3 here is CASKSTTNEKLFF. As DNA, the CDR3 is TGTGCCAGCAAATCAACAACTAATGAAAAACTGTTTTTT.